The 30 T cell receptor beta chains below all came from one sample that was sequenced in a study of cytomegalovirus exposure and HLA in healthy donors. In the PCR, 60 Vbeta and 13 Jbeta primers were used. Sequencing was performed with immunoSEQ multiplex PCR; in TCRdb, only in-frame clones are kept and a portion is missing. The sample contains under 200,000 clones, roughly 82% of which appear only once. Sequencing was done on a sample of PBMCs. The receptors shown here come from a girl under 18 in good health and CMV-seropositive.

The chain joins TRBV7-9 to TRBJ2-7; 7 nucleotides align to TRBD1. Germline assignment: CDR1 SEHNR and CDR2 FQNEAQ (reference sequence). V dropped 6 bases and J dropped 4; count of bases not matched to a gene: 9. The CDR3 spans 14 residues. CDR3 in amino acids: CASSNRDRQYEQYF. For the CDR3, the DNA is TGTGCCAGCAGTAACCGGGACAGACAATACGAGCAGTACTTC.

The J gene is TRBJ2-1, the V gene TRBV27; D perhaps matches TRBD2 (7 bases). Germline CDR1 is MNHEY and CDR2 is SMNVEV (reference sequence). Trimming shortened V by 3 bases and J by 4 bases, and 13 bases separated the two germline ends. The CDR3 runs 15 residues. CDR3 region: CASSLEGGLYNEQFF. Here the CDR3 DNA reads TGTGCCAGCAGTTTGGAGGGGGGGCTTTACAATGAGCAGTTCTTC.

This sequence joins TRBV4-1 and TRBJ2-3; 9 nucleotides align to TRBD2. The germline gives CDR1 MGHRA, CDR2 YSYEKL. CDR3 length: 18 amino acids. J gave up 4 bases and V 0 bases, and 11 bases lay outside the gene matches. The CDR3 reads CASSQDRRGGRAPDTQYF. The CDR3 DNA sequence: TGCGCCAGCAGCCAAGATCGCCGAGGCGGGAGGGCCCCAGATACGCAGTATTTT.

V is TRBV19 and J is TRBJ1-5, with D possibly TRBD1 on 5 matching bases. CDR3 length: 16 amino acids. Germline CDR1 LNHDA, CDR2 SQIVND (reference sequence). V dropped 5 bases and J dropped 3 bases, with 17 bases sitting between them. CDR3 DNA: TGTGCCAGTAGTCCTTCGCGGGACGCCATCAATCAGCCCCAGCATTTT. It specifies CASSPSRDAINQPQHF.

The CDR3 DNA reads as TGTGCCATCAGTGAGACAGGGCCCACCGGGGAGCTGTTTTTT. Its protein product is CAISETGPTGELFF. The J gene is TRBJ2-2, the V gene TRBV10-3, with D perhaps matching TRBD1 (6 bases). CDR3 length: 14 residues. The V and J ends lost 2 bases and 4 bases respectively, with 8 bases between them. Germline CDR1 is ENHRY and CDR2 is SYGVKD.

The chain carries TRBV10-1 and TRBJ2-5; 7 positions agree with TRBD1. Unmatched junction bases numbered 9, after V lost 0 bases and J lost 5 bases. The germline V gene encodes CDR1 WNHNN and CDR2 SYGVQD (reference sequence). This CDR3 comprises 16 residues. In nucleotides, the CDR3 is TGCGCCAGCAGTGAGTCTGAGGGGGCCAGAGACGAGACCCAGTACTTC. It translates to CASSESEGARDETQYF.

The chain recombines TRBV11-3 with TRBJ2-1, with 9 bases aligning to TRBD2. V lost 5 bases to trimming and J lost 8 bases; unmatched junction nucleotides: 10. The length of the CDR3 is 15 residues. Germline V gene sequence: CDR1 SGHNT, CDR2 YENEEA. The CDR3 bases are TGTGCCAGCAGCCCCCCGGGGACTAGCATCTATGAGCAGTTCTTC. Encoded protein: CASSPPGTSIYEQFF. The variable domain in full, completed from reference TRBV11-3 and TRBJ2-1, reads EAGVVQSPRYKIIEKKQPVAFWCNPISGHNTLYWYLQNLGQGPELLIRYENEEAVDDSQLPKDRFSAERLKGVDSTLKIQPAELGDSAVYLCASSPPGTSIYEQFFGPGTRLTVL.

The chain has TRBV27 and TRBJ2-4; D is ambiguous. With 3 bases removed from V and 0 bases from J, the gap between germline ends came to 6 bases. Germline V gives CDR1 MNHEY, CDR2 SMNVEV (reference sequence). This CDR3 contains 14 residues. The DNA of the CDR3 is TGTGCCAGCAGTTTCTCAGAAGCCAAAAACATTCAGTACTTC. Encoded protein: CASSFSEAKNIQYF.

The rearrangement links TRBV27 to TRBJ1-5; 7 nucleotides align to TRBD1. The ends lost 6 bases at V and 5 bases at J; junction bases unmatched: 10. The germline V gene has CDR1 MNHEY and CDR2 SMNVEV (reference sequence). CDR3 length: 15 amino acids. DNA of the CDR3: TGTGCCAGCAGCCCTGGAGACAGGGTTGATCAGCCCCAGCATTTT. This encodes CASSPGDRVDQPQHF.

This rearrangement joins TRBV29-1 to TRBJ2-5; 8 bases are shared with TRBD2. The ends lost 7 bases at V and 2 bases at J; junction bases unmatched: 6. The CDR3 extends over 13 amino acids. The germline CDR1 and CDR2 sequences are SQVTM and ANQGSEA. In DNA, the CDR3 is TGCAGCGCCGGGAGGGGACAACAAGAGACCCAGTACTTC. Its protein product is CSAGRGQQETQYF.

The V call is TRBV9, the J call TRBJ2-1; 7 bases map to TRBD1. This CDR3 is built from 18 residues. Germline-derived CDR1 and CDR2 are SGDLS and YYNGEE. The V and J ends lost 0 bases and 3 bases, in that order; junction bases with no gene match: 12. The CDR3 reads CASSVGLGDSTIYNEQFF. DNA of the CDR3: TGTGCCAGCAGCGTAGGATTAGGGGACAGTACGATCTACAATGAGCAGTTCTTC.

This clone was detected once. The CDR3 reads CAWSVYALARQTQYF. The DNA of the CDR3 is TGTGCCTGGAGTGTCTATGCACTAGCGAGACAGACCCAGTACTTC. This chain links TRBV30 with TRBJ2-5, with 7 bases aligning to TRBD2. Unmatched junction bases numbered 10, after V lost 0 bases and J lost 6 bases. CDR1 is GTSNPN, CDR2 SVGIG, per germline (reference sequence). The CDR3 contains 15 residues.

The V and J genes are TRBV6-6 and TRBJ1-4, with D unresolved. Deletions cut 4 bases from V and 5 bases from J, with 8 bases between. CDR3 length equals 13 residues. Germline V CDR1 and CDR2: MNHNY, SVGAGI (reference sequence). This CDR3 reads CASSSRHNEKLFF. DNA for the CDR3: TGTGCCAGCAGTTCGAGACACAATGAAAAACTGTTTTTT.

The chain uses TRBV7-2 and TRBJ2-4, with 14 bases aligning to TRBD2. Trimming cost V 5 bases and J 6 bases; bases outside gene matches: 6. There are 16 residues in the CDR3. Germline-derived CDR1 and CDR2 are SGHTA and FQGNSA. The CDR3 DNA reads TGTGCCAGCAGCCCGATCGGGACTAGCGGGAGAAACATTCAGTACTTC. This translates into CASSPIGTSGRNIQYF.

Worth noting for this clone: Other nucleotide sequences from this sample produce the same CDR3. The V and J genes are TRBV6-5 and TRBJ1-1; 8 bases match TRBD1. The CDR3 is 14 residues long. After removal of 6 bases from V and 3 bases from J, the junction contained 6 bases not matched to a gene. Germline assignment: CDR1 MNHEY and CDR2 SVGAGI. This CDR3 is CASSRTGRDTEAFF. In DNA form, the CDR3 reads TGTGCCAGCAGCCGGACAGGGAGAGACACTGAAGCTTTCTTT.

As to this clone: The same CDR3 can be traced to other DNA sequences in this sample. The chain links TRBV27 to TRBJ2-3; TRBD2 agrees at 11 bases. The junction had 6 bases not matched to a gene; V was cut back by 5 bases and J by 5 bases. This CDR3 contains 15 residues. Germline V gives CDR1 MNHEY, CDR2 SMNVEV (reference sequence). The CDR3 sequence is CASSRVAGGLDTQYF. The CDR3, as DNA: TGTGCCAGCAGTAGGGTAGCGGGGGGGTTAGATACGCAGTATTTT.

A note on this clone: One end of the junction is discordant with germline, which a read error may explain. The chain is built from TRBV7-7 and TRBJ1-4; tentatively, D is TRBD1 (5 bases). There are 14 residues in the CDR3. Germline V lookup: CDR1 SSHAT, CDR2 FNYEAQ (reference sequence). The DNA of the CDR3 is TGTGCTAGCAGCTTCGGCCAGGGTGGCGAAAAACTGTTTTTT. It specifies CASSFGQGGEKLFF.

V and J are TRBV28 and TRBJ1-1; D remains unclear. CDR1 and CDR2 (germline): MDHEN, SYDVKM. There are 14 residues in the CDR3. The V and J ends lost 6 bases and 1 base respectively, with 12 bases between them. CDR3 sequence (DNA): TGTGCCAGCAGCCTTCTTACAGAGAACACTGAAGCTTTCTTT. Encoded protein: CASSLLTENTEAFF.

The chain joins TRBV15 to TRBJ2-5; TRBD1 matches at 8 bases. The CDR3 spans 17 residues. The germline gives CDR1 LNHNV, CDR2 YYDKDF (reference sequence). The V gene end was trimmed by 2 bases and the J gene end by 1 base; junction bases not matched to a gene: 9. The CDR3 sequence is CATSRTSDRGFQETQYF. Written as DNA, the CDR3 is TGTGCCACCAGCAGAACCTCAGACAGGGGCTTCCAAGAGACCCAGTACTTC.

This clone was counted a few times. The identical CDR3 is also encoded by other nucleotide sequences in the sample. The chain couples TRBV5-1 to TRBJ2-5, with 12 nucleotides matching TRBD2. The germline CDR1 and CDR2 sequences are SGHRS and YFSETQ. The CDR3 runs 17 residues. The V and J ends lost 2 bases and 1 base, in that order; junction bases with no gene match: 6. CDR3 sequence reads: CASSLRLAGDPQETQYF. The CDR3 bases are TGCGCCAGCAGCTTACGACTAGCGGGAGACCCCCAAGAGACCCAGTACTTC.

The chain recombines TRBV11-2 with TRBJ2-1; a weak D match, TRBD2 (6 bases). Germline lookup yields CDR1 SGHAT and CDR2 FQNNGV. The CDR3 is made up of 17 amino acids. V lost 0 bases and J lost 2, with 14 bases in between. CDR3 loop: CASSLDLGLGAYNEQFF. CDR3 coding DNA: TGTGCCAGCAGCTTAGATCTGGGACTGGGAGCCTACAATGAGCAGTTCTTC.

The CDR3, as DNA: TGTGCCAGCGGAGCCAGGGGACTAGCGGCGTCCTACAATGAGCAGTTCTTC. This sequence encodes CASGARGLAASYNEQFF. The gene calls are TRBV5-5 and TRBJ2-1, with TRBD2 matching over 11 bases. This CDR3 is 17 amino acids long. Germline loops: CDR1 SGHKS, CDR2 YYEKEE (reference sequence). With V trimmed by 7 bases and J by 1 base, 10 bases remained unmatched.

The rearrangement joins TRBV7-6 to TRBJ2-3; 8 bases map to TRBD2. Germline V gene sequence: CDR1 SGHVS, CDR2 FNYEAQ. The V segment lost 2 bases and the J segment 2 bases; nucleotides outside the gene matches: 9. CDR3 size: 17 residues. In nucleotides, the CDR3 is TGTGCCAGCAGCTTACTCCCACTAGCGGAGAACACAGATACGCAGTATTTT. Protein: CASSLLPLAENTDTQYF.

This clone was seen only once. CDR3 region: CASSEGPEQPQHF. Written as DNA, the CDR3 is TGTGCCAGCAGTGAAGGGCCGGAGCAGCCCCAGCATTTT. J is TRBJ1-5 and V is TRBV2, with D unresolved. CDR1 SNHLY and CDR2 FYNNEI come from the germline V gene. The CDR3 spans 13 residues. The V end was cut by 1 base, the J end by 7 bases, with 8 bases between. Variable domain in full (rest from reference TRBV2 and TRBJ1-5): EPEVTQTPSHQVTQMGQEVILRCVPISNHLYFYWYRQILGQKVEFLVSFYNNEISEKSEIFDDQFSVERPDGSNFTLKIRSTKLEDSAMYFCASSEGPEQPQHFGDGTRLSIL.

The gene calls are TRBV10-3 and TRBJ1-2; the D gene is possibly TRBD1 (5 bases). The CDR3 loop spans 14 amino acids. The germline V gene encodes CDR1 ENHRY and CDR2 SYGVKD. V was pared by 4 bases and J by 4 bases, with 13 bases between. The CDR3 here is CAISVVQGTYGYTF. The CDR3 DNA sequence: TGTGCCATCAGTGTGGTGCAGGGAACCTATGGCTACACCTTC.

The V gene is TRBV18, the J gene TRBJ2-5; TRBD1 agrees at 9 bases. Germline CDR1 reads KGHSH; CDR2 reads LQKENI. The CDR3 is 16 residues long. After removal of 4 bases from V and 2 bases from J, the junction contained 8 bases not matched to a gene. Written as DNA, the CDR3 is TGTGCCAGCTCACTCGCCATGGACAGGGGACAAGAGACCCAGTACTTC. Translated: CASSLAMDRGQETQYF.

The chain employs TRBV2 and TRBJ1-5; weak D call: TRBD1 (5 bases). With 6 bases removed from V and 3 bases from J, the gap between germline ends came to 12 bases. This CDR3 spans 14 amino acids. The germline CDR1 and CDR2 sequences are SNHLY and FYNNEI. This chain's CDR3 is CASRGGVVNQPQHF. The CDR3 region has the DNA TGTGCCAGCAGGGGGGGGGTCGTCAATCAGCCCCAGCATTTT.

The chain employs TRBV6-6 and TRBJ1-2; 7 bases are a match to TRBD1. V lost 4 bases and J lost 7; bases outside the gene matches: 9. CDR3 length equals 14 residues. Germline V gene sequence: CDR1 MNHNY, CDR2 SVGAGI (reference sequence). The CDR3 here is CASSFGRDSPGYTF. CDR3 coding DNA: TGTGCCAGCAGTTTCGGCCGGGACAGTCCTGGCTACACCTTC.

V and J are TRBV20-1 and TRBJ2-1; D is uncertain. The CDR3 covers 10 residues. The V end lost 6 bases, the J end lost 7 bases, and 7 bases lay between the germline ends. Germline CDR1 and CDR2: DFQATT and SNEGSKA (reference sequence). The CDR3 reads CSALFNEQFF. CDR3 DNA sequence: TGCAGTGCCCTATTTAATGAGCAGTTCTTC.

This chain links TRBV28 with TRBJ1-5; D remains unclear. Trimming left V 2 bases short and J 5 bases short, with 7 bases between. Germline CDR1 is MDHEN and CDR2 is SYDVKM. This CDR3 spans 13 amino acids. The CDR3 DNA reads as TGTGCCAGCAGTTTAGAACAGTATCAGCCCCAGCATTTT. Translating it yields CASSLEQYQPQHF.